In its sample, the clone carrying this T cell receptor beta chain was seen once. Its antigen is unknown. Germline values: CDR1 SGHTA, CDR2 FQGNSA. Trimming took 5 bases from V and 4 from J; bases not matched to a gene: 5. The length of the CDR3 is 14 residues. The sample is drawn from a study of cytomegalovirus exposure and HLA in healthy donors. Study at large: Later analysis reported that the 120 or so validation repertoires shared the platform of the roughly 680 first-cohort repertoires. The study's findings and limits: In vitro, three CMV-associated chains proved specific for CMV antigens. Clusters of TCRs from the first cohort tended to co-occur in the 90 to 150 validation repertoires (as a later analysis found).

This table comes from immunoSEQ multiplex PCR, and its TCRdb copy is limited to in-frame clones, with some not included. The sample holds 250,000 or so clones; around 89% are singletons and the top ten take under 0.45%. The sequencing input was PBMCs. The rearrangement links TRBV7-2 to TRBJ1-2; the match to TRBD1 covers 9 bases. This TCR was sampled from a woman aged 18-29 years in good health and CMV-seronegative. CDR3 amino acids: CASSPPGQGYGYTF. The CDR3 bases are TGTGCCAGCAGCCCCCCGGGACAGGGCTATGGCTACACCTTC.